The 14 T cell receptor beta chains reported below all come from one sample, sequenced in a study of blood T cell repertoires in COVID-19. Clones were sequenced by immunoSEQ multiplex PCR, and TCRdb holds only the in-frame ones, with some missing. Here the sample spans roughly 140,000 clones, about 79% being singletons. Specimen: peripheral blood. These receptors originate from a woman aged 50 to 65 with acute or convalescent COVID-19.

CDR3 in amino acids: CASSTMSGGKETQYF. CDR3 sequence (DNA): TGTGCCAGCAGTACTATGAGCGGGGGGAAAGAGACCCAGTACTTC. This chain connects TRBV6-2 or TRBV6-3 to TRBJ2-5; 9 bases are shared with TRBD2. The junction had 7 bases not matched to a gene; V was cut back by 5 bases and J by 3 bases. This CDR3 is built from 15 residues. In germline, CDR1 is MNHEY, CDR2 SVGEGT.

J is TRBJ1-1 and V is TRBV7-2, with TRBD1 as a possible D gene (6 bases). Trimming shortened V by 1 base and J by 7 bases, and 16 bases separated the two germline ends. Germline V gene data show CDR1 as SGHTA and CDR2 as FQGNSA. This CDR3 region has 15 residues. The CDR3 protein is CASSLGPGQPYEAFF. The DNA for the CDR3 is TGTGCCAGCAGCTTAGGGCCCGGACAGCCGTATGAAGCTTTCTTT. The full variable domain, its missing parts supplied by reference TRBV7-2 and TRBJ1-1, is GAGVSQSPSNKVTEKGKDVELRCDPISGHTALYWYRQSLGQGLEFLIYFQGNSAPDKSGLPSDRFSAERTGGSVSTLTIQRTQQEDSAVYLCASSLGPGQPYEAFFGQGTRLTVV.

The rearrangement uses TRBV6-6 and TRBJ2-1; a weak D match, TRBD2 (7 bases). Trimming left V 5 bases short and J 7 bases short, with 24 bases between. The CDR3 is 17 amino acids. The V gene's germline CDR1 is MNHNY and CDR2 SVGAGI (reference sequence). The CDR3 bases are TGTGCCAGCAGTCTACAAGAGGTGAGGGGGGGCAGGAATGAGCAGTTCTTC. Translated, it gives CASSLQEVRGGRNEQFF.

This clone has only one observation. V usage is TRBV13 and J usage is TRBJ1-2, with D uncertain. V gave up 10 bases and J gave up 8 bases, with 8 bases separating them. The CDR3 covers 9 residues. Germline assignment: CDR1 PRHDT and CDR2 FYEKMQ (reference sequence). The CDR3 sequence is CATLSGYTF. DNA for the CDR3: TGTGCCACCCTTTCGGGCTACACCTTC.

The J gene is TRBJ2-2, the V gene TRBV7-6; 11 nucleotides align to TRBD1. Trimming cost V 5 bases and J 6 bases; bases outside gene matches: 8. This CDR3 region has 16 residues. Per germline, CDR1 SGHVS and CDR2 FNYEAQ. CDR3 amino acids: CASSPRDRGYAGELFF. CDR3 in DNA: TGTGCCAGCAGCCCACGGGACAGGGGGTACGCCGGGGAGCTGTTTTTT.

The rearrangement joins TRBV28 to TRBJ2-1; 9 bases line up with TRBD1. V dropped 4 bases and J dropped 0; count of bases not matched to a gene: 1. Germline CDR1 MDHEN, CDR2 SYDVKM. This CDR3 has 15 residues. The CDR3 reads CASSWGQGSYNEQFF. The CDR3 nucleotides are TGTGCCAGCAGTTGGGGACAGGGCTCCTACAATGAGCAGTTCTTC.

The chain links TRBV27 to TRBJ2-4; D perhaps matches TRBD2 (6 bases). The germline V gene has CDR1 MNHEY and CDR2 SMNVEV (reference sequence). CDR3 length equals 17 residues. V dropped 5 bases and J dropped 3 bases, with 20 bases sitting between them. As DNA, the CDR3 is TGTGCCAGCAGTACTCCAGTGCGTATGGGGGGCAAAAACATTCAGTACTTC. Encoded protein: CASSTPVRMGGKNIQYF.

The rearrangement joins TRBV5-1 to TRBJ1-6; weak D call: TRBD1 (5 bases). Per germline, CDR1 SGHRS and CDR2 YFSETQ. The ends were cut back, 0 bases at V and 7 bases at J, with 11 bases in the middle. CDR3 length: 15 residues. CDR3 sequence (DNA): TGCGCCAGCAGCTTGGAAGGGGTGGGAAATTCACCCCTCCACTTT. It specifies CASSLEGVGNSPLHF.

The chain is built from TRBV20-1 and TRBJ1-1; D may be TRBD1 (6 bases). V dropped 2 bases and J dropped 5 bases, with 6 bases sitting between them. CDR1 and CDR2 from the germline V gene are DFQATT and SNEGSKA (reference sequence). The CDR3 has 11 residues. The DNA of the CDR3 is TGCAGTGCTAGACAGGGGACTGAAGCTTTCTTT. This translates into CSARQGTEAFF.

The chain is built from TRBV5-5 and TRBJ1-1; D gene unclear. Germline CDR1 reads SGHKS; CDR2 reads YYEKEE (reference sequence). This CDR3 contains 13 residues. Trimming took off 5 bases at V and 8 bases at J, with 16 bases between the two ends. The CDR3 here is CASRTGSRREAFF. In DNA form, the CDR3 reads TGTGCCAGCAGGACCGGATCGCGGCGAGAAGCTTTCTTT.

The chain couples TRBV5-1 to TRBJ1-5; the D is unclear. V lost 1 base to trimming and J lost 3 bases, with 8 bases between them. The germline gives CDR1 SGHRS, CDR2 YFSETQ. The length of the CDR3 is 14 residues. The CDR3 here is CASSLMSLNQPQHF. The CDR3 region has the DNA TGCGCCAGCAGCTTGATGTCTCTCAATCAGCCCCAGCATTTT.

The J gene is TRBJ2-1, the V gene TRBV2; 11 bases map to TRBD2. V shed 6 bases, J shed 8 bases, and the junction held 9 bases outside the gene matches. CDR1 SNHLY and CDR2 FYNNEI come from the germline V gene. This CDR3 region has 15 residues. The CDR3 bases are TGTGCCAGCAGCGGGGGACTAGCGGCCGGTGATGAGCAGTTCTTC. Translating gives CASSGGLAAGDEQFF.

This chain joins TRBV4-2 and TRBJ2-3; D is perhaps TRBD2 (6 bases). CDR3 length equals 16 residues. The ends were cut back, 0 bases at V and 6 bases at J, with 16 bases in the middle. Looked up from germline, CDR1 is LGHNA and CDR2 is YNFKEQ. DNA of the CDR3: TGTGCCAGCAGCCAAGAGGTTAGCGGACTTAGGGATACGCAGTATTTT. This sequence encodes CASSQEVSGLRDTQYF.

This clone was found once. Compared with germline, one end of the junction differs, possibly owing to a read error. The chain is built from TRBV28 and TRBJ2-5, with 7 bases lining up with TRBD2. Germline V gene data show CDR1 as MDHEN and CDR2 as SYDVKM. The CDR3 contains 14 residues. The CDR3 nucleotides read TGTGTCAGCAGTTTATGGCGGGAGCAAGAGACCCAGTACTTC. Translated: CVSSLWREQETQYF.